The rows below give T cell receptor beta chains drawn from one sample of a study of blood T cells in healthy people across ages. One entry per CDR3 protein results from TCRdb running MiXCR on the 5' RACE reads. The sample consists of 540,000 or so distinct CDR3 sequences, 27% of them appearing once. The sequenced sample consisted of blood. These receptors all stem from a woman in her 70s in good health. CDR3s include the opening cysteine and the closing phenylalanine or tryptophan. Fields, in order: clone size, D gene, J gene, V gene, CDR3 protein, CDR3 DNA. The D gene is left open where the match is weak. Clone size is stated in some rows and not others, as once, few, many or a class when expanded.

once | NA | TRBJ2-7 | TRBV6-1 | CASSDRFGEQYF | TGTGCCAGCAGCGACAGGTTTGGAGAGCAGTACTTC
few | TRBD1 | TRBJ1-2 | TRBV2 | CATTGTGVYGYTF | TGTGCCACCACCGGGACAGGGGTGTATGGCTACACCTTC
many | NA | TRBJ1-1 | TRBV20-1 | CSAASRVTEAFF | TGCAGTGCTGCGAGCCGGGTCACTGAAGCTTTCTTT
few | NA | TRBJ1-4 | TRBV12-3/TRBV12-4 | CASSLYGASGGLFF | TGTGCCAGCAGTTTATATGGTGCATCGGGAGGATTGTTTTTT
few | TRBD2 | TRBJ2-1 | TRBV6-2/TRBV6-3 | CASSHLAGAYNEQLF | TGTGCCAGCAGTCACCTAGCGGGGGCCTACAATGAGCAGCTCTTC
NA | NA | TRBJ1-1 | TRBV10-3 | CAISDRQERTEAFF | TGTGCCATCAGTGACAGACAGGAGAGGACTGAAGCTTTCTTT
NA | TRBD2 | TRBJ2-7 | TRBV7-8 | CASSATLVQLAGRSEQYF | TGTGCCAGCAGCGCAACATTGGTGCAACTAGCGGGGAGGTCCGAGCAGTACTTC
NA | NA | TRBJ2-2 | TRBV21-1 | CASSRPGPPTGELFF | TGTGCCAGCAGCCGCCCGGGTCCCCCAACCGGGGAGCTGTTTTTT
NA | TRBD2 | TRBJ2-5 | TRBV7-3 | CASSKLGLAGGGETQYF | TGTGCCAGCAGCAAGCTGGGACTAGCGGGGGGAGGAGAGACCCAGTACTTC
NA | NA | TRBJ2-3 | TRBV20-1 | CSAPPRGLTQYF | TGCAGTGCTCCCCCGCGCGGGTTGACGCAGTATTTT